A single sample gave rise to the 9 T cell receptor beta chains below, sequenced in a study of T cell responses to AZD1222 COVID-19 vaccine (dated by TCRdb to 2020 to 2023). The time point label on this specimen signifies: baseline before first vaccination. The library was generated by the immunoSEQ multiplex PCR assay. TCRdb took over this immuneACCESS table, retaining in-frame rearrangements with V and J assigned. Such tables are incomplete; in checked studies, under half of the missing clones stem from an unresolved V gene, and the remainder is unexplained. The sample yields about 150,000 clones; roughly 92% were counted once. The top ten clones comprise around 5% of the sample. Here the sequenced sample was peripheral blood, taken on day 0 of AZD1222 vaccination. Every receptor here comes from an adult in good health.

The chain recombines TRBV11-2 with TRBJ1-3; D is uncertain. From germline, CDR1 is SGHAT and CDR2 FQNNGV. Trimming pared 0 bases from V and 2 bases from J, leaving 8 bases between. CDR3 size: 15 residues. The CDR3 sequence is CASSLDGQTGNTIYF. CDR3 nucleotides: TGTGCCAGCAGCTTAGATGGCCAGACTGGAAACACCATATATTTT.

The chain is built from TRBV19 and TRBJ2-3, with D tentatively TRBD1 (5 bases). Trimming shortened V by 5 bases and J by 6 bases, and 18 bases separated the two germline ends. The CDR3 covers 15 residues. Germline V gives CDR1 LNHDA, CDR2 SQIVND (reference sequence). The CDR3 reads CASSPSTAAPDTQYF. The CDR3 coding sequence is TGTGCCAGTAGTCCATCGACAGCCGCCCCGGATACGCAGTATTTT.

The chain joins TRBV23-1 to TRBJ2-3; 8 bases are shared with TRBD2. TRBV23-1 is assigned to the ORF class and has an uncertain function. Trimming took 0 bases from V and 2 from J; bases not matched to a gene: 4. CDR3 length equals 16 residues. CDR3 bases: TGCGCCAGCAGTCAATCCGGGAGGGTCCCCACAGATACGCAGTATTTT. Translation: CASSQSGRVPTDTQYF.

The chain uses TRBV5-1 and TRBJ2-5; D perhaps matches TRBD1 (5 bases). Per the germline V gene, CDR1 is SGHRS and CDR2 is YFSETQ. The CDR3 runs to 16 residues. V was trimmed by 5 bases and J by 4 bases, leaving 21 bases between them. Here the CDR3 DNA reads TGCGCCAGCAGAGACGAGACAGCCTTGCCGGGAGAGACCCAGTACTTC. Translated, it gives CASRDETALPGETQYF.

DNA for the CDR3: TGTGCCAGCAGCCAAGGGGTGGGTTCCTACGAGCAGTACTTC. Amino acids: CASSQGVGSYEQYF. This rearrangement joins TRBV3-1 (or the pseudogene TRBV3-2) to TRBJ2-7; D gene uncertain. The CDR3 covers 14 residues. The V end lost 1 base, the J end lost 1 base, and 8 bases lay between the germline ends. The germline V gene has CDR1 LGHDT and CDR2 YNNKEL (reference sequence).

This clone was seen only a few times. V gene TRBV12-3 or TRBV12-4 combines with J gene TRBJ1-1, with no clear D. The CDR3 sequence is 13 residues long. V was pared by 3 bases and J by 5 bases, with 10 bases between. This chain's CDR3 is CASSFSRETEAFF. For the CDR3, the DNA is TGTGCCAGCAGTTTTTCTCGAGAAACTGAAGCTTTCTTT.

The J gene is TRBJ2-3, the V gene TRBV2, with 10 nucleotides matching TRBD2. Looked up from germline, CDR1 is SNHLY and CDR2 is FYNNEI. V gave up 6 bases and J gave up 1 base; unmatched junction bases: 7. This CDR3 contains 16 residues. CDR3 nucleotides: TGTGCCAGCAGACCCGGGACTAGCGACCGCACAGATACGCAGTATTTT. Its translation: CASRPGTSDRTDTQYF. The full variable domain, with the rest looked up from reference TRBV2 and TRBJ2-3, is EPEVTQTPSHQVTQMGQEVILRCVPISNHLYFYWYRQILGQKVEFLVSFYNNEISEKSEIFDDQFSVERPDGSNFTLKIRSTKLEDSAMYFCASRPGTSDRTDTQYFGPGTRLTVL.

This chain uses TRBV7-9 with TRBJ1-5; D gene ambiguous. Trimming removed 6 bases at V and 7 bases at J, with 10 bases between. The CDR3 has 12 amino acids. The germline gives CDR1 SEHNR, CDR2 FQNEAQ (reference sequence). Here the CDR3 reads CASSFEGQPQHF. The DNA of the CDR3 is TGTGCCAGCAGTTTTGAAGGGCAGCCCCAGCATTTT.

The chain links TRBV29-1 to TRBJ2-7; 11 bases agree with TRBD2. This CDR3 is built from 13 residues. J lost 2 bases, V lost 7 bases, and 4 bases had no gene match. Germline V gives CDR1 SQVTM, CDR2 ANQGSEA. The CDR3 nucleotides read TGCAGCGCCCTAGCGGGAGGTGCCTACGAGCAGTACTTC. This translates into CSALAGGAYEQYF.